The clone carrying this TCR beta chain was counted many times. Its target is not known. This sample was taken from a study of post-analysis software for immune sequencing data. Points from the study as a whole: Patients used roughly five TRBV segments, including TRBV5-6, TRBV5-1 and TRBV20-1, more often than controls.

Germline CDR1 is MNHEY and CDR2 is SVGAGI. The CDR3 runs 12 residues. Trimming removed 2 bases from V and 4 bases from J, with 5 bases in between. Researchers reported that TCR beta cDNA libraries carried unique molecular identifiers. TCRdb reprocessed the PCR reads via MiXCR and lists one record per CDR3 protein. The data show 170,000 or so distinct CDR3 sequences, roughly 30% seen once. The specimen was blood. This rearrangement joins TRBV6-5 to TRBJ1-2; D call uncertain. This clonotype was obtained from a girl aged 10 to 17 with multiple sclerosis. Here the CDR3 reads CASSYVGYGYTF. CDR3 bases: TGTGCCAGCAGTTACGTCGGCTATGGCTACACCTTC.